The 15 T cell receptor beta chains presented below share a single source sample, sequenced in a study of T cells in Graves' hyperthyroidism and ophthalmopathy. Amplified TCR beta CDR3 regions derived from RNA transcripts. TCR CDR3 regions were first amplified by RT-PCR with HTBI primers. MiXCR was run by TCRdb on the multiplex PCR reads, yielding one entry per CDR3 protein. Of a few hundred thousand distinct CDR3 sequences listed, about 15% are singletons. The source material was blood. The receptors derive from a woman younger than 45 with Graves' hyperthyroidism.

A few counts support this clonotype. A much larger clone sits a single nucleotide away, making a read error possible. This chain connects TRBV20-1 to TRBJ2-5; maybe TRBD2 (5 bases). CDR1 is DFQATT and CDR2 is SNEGSKA in the germline V gene (reference sequence). Trimming removed 6 bases from V and 3 bases from J, with 17 bases in between. This CDR3 region has 14 residues. CDR3 sequence reads: CSATPRVLEETQYF. The CDR3 region has the DNA TGCAGTGCAACGCCGAGGGTGCTCGAAGAGACCCAGTACTTC.

This clonotype was picked up many times. The genes are TRBV27 and TRBJ2-7; D unresolved. The CDR3 spans 11 residues. CDR1 is MNHEY and CDR2 is SMNVEV in the germline V gene (reference sequence). Trimming took 4 bases from V and 6 from J, leaving 7 bases between them. In DNA form, the CDR3 reads TGTGCCAGCAGTTCTGGAAGCGAGCAGTACTTC. This gives the protein CASSSGSEQYF.

This clonotype was counted at least ten times. The chain links TRBV27 to TRBJ2-7, with no clear D. Per the germline V gene, CDR1 is MNHEY and CDR2 is SMNVEV (reference sequence). V lost 0 bases, J lost 2 bases, and 14 bases lay in between. CDR3 length: 16 residues. CDR3 amino acids: CASSLSSAYTTYEQYF. The CDR3 coding sequence is TGTGCCAGCAGTTTATCTTCGGCTTACACGACCTACGAGCAGTACTTC.

This clonotype was observed many times. This sequence joins TRBV15 and TRBJ1-2; D is possibly TRBD1 (6 bases). This CDR3 has 15 amino acids. Trimming removed 1 base at V and 3 bases at J, with 12 bases between. Germline-derived CDR1 and CDR2 are LNHNV and YYDKDF (reference sequence). Here the CDR3 DNA reads TGTGCCACCAGCAGAGTCTCAGGACAGTACTATGGCTACACCTTC. Amino acid sequence: CATSRVSGQYYGYTF.

Many counts were recorded for this clonotype. The chain has TRBV11-3 and TRBJ2-5, with a possible D match to TRBD1 (6 bases). CDR1 and CDR2 (germline): SGHNT, YENEEA. Trimming removed 1 base from V and 5 bases from J, with 23 bases in between. There are 18 residues in the CDR3. The chain's CDR3 is CASSLGRGDRIARETQYF. The CDR3 region has the DNA TGTGCCAGCAGCTTAGGGCGTGGTGACAGGATCGCCCGGGAGACCCAGTACTTC.

This clonotype turned up a few times. The rearrangement joins TRBV6-4 to TRBJ2-7; a weak D match, TRBD2 (5 bases). This CDR3 contains 16 residues. CDR1 is MRHNA, CDR2 SNTAGT, per germline. V dropped 2 bases and J dropped 4 bases, with 18 bases sitting between them. CDR3 in DNA: TGTGCCAGCAGTGACAGAGGCGGGCGGTCCTTATACGAGCAGTACTTC. Translated: CASSDRGGRSLYEQYF.

This clonotype was observed at least ten times. The CDR3 sequence: CATGTYNEQFF. The CDR3 DNA is TGTGCCACCGGTACCTACAATGAGCAGTTCTTC. The chain couples TRBV11-1 to TRBJ2-1, with unresolved D. CDR3 length: 11 residues. Trimming left V 10 bases short and J 2 bases short, with 6 bases between. Germline CDR1 is SGHAT and CDR2 is FQDESV (reference sequence). Together with reference TRBV11-1 and TRBJ2-1, the CDR3 gives the full variable domain: EAEVAQSPRYKITEKSQAVAFWCDPISGHATLYWYRQILGQGPELLVQFQDESVVDDSQLPKDRFSAERLKGVDSTLKIQPAELGDSAMYLCATGTYNEQFFGPGTRLTVL.

This clonotype has a handful of counts. The chain recombines TRBV9 with TRBJ2-1, with 9 nucleotides matching TRBD2. After removal of 4 bases from V and 6 bases from J, the junction contained 8 bases not matched to a gene. The CDR3 is made up of 15 amino acids. Germline lookup yields CDR1 SGDLS and CDR2 YYNGEE. CDR3 DNA sequence: TGTGCCAGCAGCTTGAGCGGGAGGCCTGTCAATGAGCAGTTCTTC. This encodes CASSLSGRPVNEQFF.

This clonotype was observed many times. CDR3 sequence (DNA): TGTGCCAGCAGCTTAGTACCGCGCAATGAGCAGTTCTTC. Translating gives CASSLVPRNEQFF. The genes are TRBV7-9 and TRBJ2-1; no reliable D call. Between the trimmed V and J ends, which lost 1 base and 6 bases, there was a span of 7 bases. In germline, CDR1 is SEHNR, CDR2 FQNEAQ (reference sequence). This CDR3 has 13 amino acids.

In its sample, this clonotype was seen many times. The genes are TRBV24-1 and TRBJ2-1; possibly TRBD2 for D (6 bases). V was clipped by 4 bases and J by 4 bases, with 22 bases between them. Germline V CDR1 and CDR2: KGHDR, SFDVKD. The CDR3 has 18 amino acids. The CDR3 bases are TGTGCCACCAGTGAGGCCGGAGGGAAGGGCCCCCCGTACAATGAGCAGTTCTTC. Its translation: CATSEAGGKGPPYNEQFF.

This clonotype has a count of ten or more. This chain connects TRBV5-1 to TRBJ2-1; 8 positions agree with TRBD2. V dropped 0 bases and J dropped 3; count of bases not matched to a gene: 2. The CDR3 has 15 residues. Germline V gene lookup returns CDR1 SGHRS and CDR2 YFSETQ. CDR3 amino acids: CASSLDSGNYNEQFF. The CDR3 DNA reads TGCGCCAGCAGCTTGGATAGCGGGAACTACAATGAGCAGTTCTTC.

This clonotype was recorded many times. The V call is TRBV28, the J call TRBJ1-1; D ambiguous. V was pared by 5 bases and J by 4 bases, with 14 bases between. The CDR3 spans 14 residues. Germline V gives CDR1 MDHEN, CDR2 SYDVKM. The CDR3 sequence: CASSPYSMGTEAFF. CDR3 DNA: TGTGCCAGCAGTCCGTACAGTATGGGCACTGAAGCTTTCTTT.

For this clonotype: This may stem from a read error, because a much larger clone lies one nucleotide away. This chain uses TRBV11-2 with TRBJ2-1; TRBD2 agrees at 9 bases. There are 16 residues in the CDR3. The germline V gene has CDR1 SGHAT and CDR2 FQNNGV. Trimming cost V 6 bases and J 6 bases; bases outside gene matches: 12. The CDR3 nucleotides read TGTGCCAGCAGTTCACTGGGACTAGCCCAAGGCAATGAGCAGTTCTTC. Protein sequence: CASSSLGLAQGNEQFF. The full variable domain, in which reference TRBV11-2 and TRBJ2-1 provide the parts outside the CDR3, is EAGVAQSPRYKIIEKRQSVAFWCNPISGHATLYWYQQILGQGPKLLIQFQNNGVVDDSQLPKDRFSAERLKGVDSTLKIQPAKLEDSAVYLCASSSLGLAQGNEQFFGPGTRLTVL.

This clonotype has a count of ten or more. This chain links TRBV10-3 with TRBJ1-1; TRBD1 agrees at 10 bases. CDR3 length: 17 residues. Germline V lookup: CDR1 ENHRY, CDR2 SYGVKD. V dropped 4 bases and J dropped 0; count of bases not matched to a gene: 8. The CDR3 DNA sequence: TGTGCCATCAGTGGATTCGGGACAGGGGACATGAACACTGAAGCTTTCTTT. Its protein is CAISGFGTGDMNTEAFF.

This clonotype appeared many times. The chain recombines TRBV28 with TRBJ2-7; TRBD1 matches 9 bases. This CDR3 is built from 14 residues. Trimming cost V 8 bases and J 7 bases; bases outside gene matches: 12. In germline, CDR1 is MDHEN, CDR2 SYDVKM. CDR3 region: CASLPGQGTGEQYF. The CDR3, as DNA: TGTGCCAGCCTCCCGGGACAGGGAACGGGAGAGCAGTACTTC.